The following is a T cell receptor beta chain sequence with its context. Its target is unknown. Nominally healthy donors provided the samples, though records likely missed some immune exposures. These data are taken from a study of cytomegalovirus exposure and HLA in healthy donors. Study-level results: A missense variant in DCLRE1C was later tied to TCR beta V- and J-gene trimming. Usually a TCR sequence was rare, but some public TCRs were found in many donors.

It was with 60 Vbeta and 13 Jbeta primers that the PCR ran. Here immunoSEQ multiplex PCR was the method, and the copy in TCRdb shows in-frame clones only, minus some. The data contain roughly 160,000 clones, 77% of them singletons. Germline loops: CDR1 SGDLS, CDR2 YYNGEE. This CDR3 is built from 17 residues. Losses at the gene ends were 7 bases for V and 0 bases for J; bases not matched to a gene: 10. This sequence originates from a woman in her twenties or thirties in good health and CMV-seronegative. The chain recombines TRBV9 with TRBJ2-4; 10 bases match TRBD2. The sequenced material came from PBMCs. CDR3 amino acids: CASLFRGLAIAKNIQYF. CDR3 bases: TGTGCCAGCCTCTTTCGGGGACTAGCGATAGCCAAAAACATTCAGTACTTC. The full variable domain, with the rest looked up from reference TRBV9 and TRBJ2-4, is DSGVTQTPKHLITATGQRVTLRCSPRSGDLSVYWYQQSLDQGLQFLIQYYNGEERAKGNILERFSAQQFPDLHSELNLSSLELGDSALYFCASLFRGLAIAKNIQYFGAGTRLSVL.